This TCR beta chain originates from a study of early T cells in non-severe SARS-CoV-2 infection. Overall study context: Whole-blood bulk RNA, unsorted, was sequenced, and chains were unpaired.

Overall study findings and caveats: Lookups in VDJdb leaned toward anti-spike CD8 responses and missed private and CD4 specificities.

The TCR library protocol was used to attach unique molecular identifiers. These identifiers were attached to individual cDNA molecules. TCRdb re-analysed the 5' RACE reads in MiXCR, keeping a single row per CDR3 protein. The sample lists some 110,000 distinct CDR3 sequences; more than 13% were seen once. On this clonotype: Its antigen remains unknown.

The CDR3 totals 15 residues. Trimming removed 4 bases at V and 2 bases at J, with 9 bases between. Germline CDR1 reads SEHNR; CDR2 reads FQNEAQ (reference sequence). The chain combines TRBV7-9 with TRBJ2-6; D not certain. The material sequenced was whole blood. This clonotype originated in an adult who was a healthcare worker with PCR-confirmed SARS-CoV-2 infection or an uninfected control (not recorded which). The CDR3 loop reads CASSSSNPGANVLTF. The CDR3 nucleotides are TGTGCCAGCAGCTCCAGTAACCCTGGGGCCAACGTCCTGACTTTC.